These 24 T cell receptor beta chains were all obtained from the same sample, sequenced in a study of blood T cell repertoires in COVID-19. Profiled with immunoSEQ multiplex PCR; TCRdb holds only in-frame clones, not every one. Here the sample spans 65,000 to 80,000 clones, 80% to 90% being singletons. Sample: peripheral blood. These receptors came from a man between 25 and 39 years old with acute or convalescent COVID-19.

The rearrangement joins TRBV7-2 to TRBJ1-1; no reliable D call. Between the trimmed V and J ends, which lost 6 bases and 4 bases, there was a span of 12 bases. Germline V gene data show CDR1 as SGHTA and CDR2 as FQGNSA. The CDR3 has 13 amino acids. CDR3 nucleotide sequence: TGTGCCAGCAGGGAGGGCAGGACCACTGAAGCTTTCTTT. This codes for CASREGRTTEAFF. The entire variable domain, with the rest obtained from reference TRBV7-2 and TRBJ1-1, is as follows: GAGVSQSPSNKVTEKGKDVELRCDPISGHTALYWYRQSLGQGLEFLIYFQGNSAPDKSGLPSDRFSAERTGGSVSTLTIQRTQQEDSAVYLCASREGRTTEAFFGQGTRLTVV.

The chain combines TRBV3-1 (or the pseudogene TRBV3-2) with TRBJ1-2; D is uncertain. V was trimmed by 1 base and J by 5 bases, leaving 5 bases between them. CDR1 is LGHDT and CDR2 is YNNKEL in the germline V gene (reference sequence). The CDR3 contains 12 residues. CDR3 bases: TGTGCCAGCAGCCAAGCGGGGTATGGCTACACCTTC. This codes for CASSQAGYGYTF.

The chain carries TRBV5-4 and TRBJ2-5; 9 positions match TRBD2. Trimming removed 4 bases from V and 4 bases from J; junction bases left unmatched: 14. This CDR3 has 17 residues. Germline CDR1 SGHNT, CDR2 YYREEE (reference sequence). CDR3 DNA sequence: TGTGCCAGCAGCCCTACCACCGGGACTAGCAACGGAGAGACCCAGTACTTC. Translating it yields CASSPTTGTSNGETQYF.

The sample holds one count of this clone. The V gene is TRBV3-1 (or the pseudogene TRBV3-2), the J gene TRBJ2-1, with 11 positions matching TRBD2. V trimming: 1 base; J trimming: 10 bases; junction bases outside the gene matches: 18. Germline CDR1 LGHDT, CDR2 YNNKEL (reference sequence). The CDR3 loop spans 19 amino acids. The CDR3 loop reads CASSQGSGTSGSPIGEQFF. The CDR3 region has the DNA TGTGCCAGCAGCCAAGGTAGCGGAACTAGCGGGAGCCCAATAGGGGAGCAGTTCTTC.

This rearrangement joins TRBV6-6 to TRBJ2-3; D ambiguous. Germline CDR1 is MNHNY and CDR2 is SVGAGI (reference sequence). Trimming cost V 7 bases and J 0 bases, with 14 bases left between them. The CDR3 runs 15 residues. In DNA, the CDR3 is TGTGCCAGCACCCCCAGGTCCAGGAGCACAGATACGCAGTATTTT. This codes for CASTPRSRSTDTQYF.

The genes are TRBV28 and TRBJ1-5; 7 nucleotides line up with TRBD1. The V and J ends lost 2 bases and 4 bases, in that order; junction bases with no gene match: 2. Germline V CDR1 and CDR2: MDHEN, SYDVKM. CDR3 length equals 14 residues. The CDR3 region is CASSLRQGNQPQHF. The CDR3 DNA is TGTGCCAGCAGTTTAAGACAGGGAAATCAGCCCCAGCATTTT.

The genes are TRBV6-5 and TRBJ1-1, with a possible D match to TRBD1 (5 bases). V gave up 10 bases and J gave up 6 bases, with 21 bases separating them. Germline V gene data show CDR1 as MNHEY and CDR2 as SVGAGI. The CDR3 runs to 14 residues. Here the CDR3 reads CATRFAGEVAEAFF. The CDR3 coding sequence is TGTGCCACCCGGTTCGCGGGGGAGGTCGCTGAAGCTTTCTTT.

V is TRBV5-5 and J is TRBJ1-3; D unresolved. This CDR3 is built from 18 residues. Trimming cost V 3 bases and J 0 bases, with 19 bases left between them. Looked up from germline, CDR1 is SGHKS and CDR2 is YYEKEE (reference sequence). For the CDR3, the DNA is TGTGCCAGCAGCTGGGCCCACTTGCGAGAGACCTCTGGAAACACCATATATTTT. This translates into CASSWAHLRETSGNTIYF.

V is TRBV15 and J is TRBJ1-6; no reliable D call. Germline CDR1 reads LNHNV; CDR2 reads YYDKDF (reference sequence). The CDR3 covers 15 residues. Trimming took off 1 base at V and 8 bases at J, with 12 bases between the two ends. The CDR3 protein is CATSRAPGEYSPLHF. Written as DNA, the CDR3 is TGTGCCACCAGCAGAGCACCCGGGGAATATTCACCCCTCCACTTT.

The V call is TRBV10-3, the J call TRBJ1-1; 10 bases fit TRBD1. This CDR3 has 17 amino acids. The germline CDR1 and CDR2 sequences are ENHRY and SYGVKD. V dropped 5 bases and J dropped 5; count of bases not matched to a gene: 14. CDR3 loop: CAISPTLPTGGETEAFF. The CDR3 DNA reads TGTGCCATCAGTCCCACCCTCCCGACAGGGGGCGAAACTGAAGCTTTCTTT.

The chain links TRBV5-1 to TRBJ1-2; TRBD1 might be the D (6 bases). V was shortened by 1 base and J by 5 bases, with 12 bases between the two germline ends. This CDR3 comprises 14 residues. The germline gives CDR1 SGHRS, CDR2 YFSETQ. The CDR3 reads CASSLSAGEYGYTF. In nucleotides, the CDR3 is TGCGCCAGCAGCTTGTCAGCAGGGGAATATGGCTACACCTTC.

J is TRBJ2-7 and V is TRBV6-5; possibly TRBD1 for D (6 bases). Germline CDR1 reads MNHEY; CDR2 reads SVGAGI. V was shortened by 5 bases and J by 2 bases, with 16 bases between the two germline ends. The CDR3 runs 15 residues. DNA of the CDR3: TGTGCCAGCAGTCGAGCCGGGACAACGACCTACGAGCAGTACTTC. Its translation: CASSRAGTTTYEQYF.

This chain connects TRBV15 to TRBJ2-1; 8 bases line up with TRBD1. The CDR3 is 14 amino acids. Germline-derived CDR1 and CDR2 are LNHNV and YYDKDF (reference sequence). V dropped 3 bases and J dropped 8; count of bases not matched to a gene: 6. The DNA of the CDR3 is TGTGCCACCAGCAGCGGACAGGGTTTCGATGAGCAGTTCTTC. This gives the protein CATSSGQGFDEQFF.

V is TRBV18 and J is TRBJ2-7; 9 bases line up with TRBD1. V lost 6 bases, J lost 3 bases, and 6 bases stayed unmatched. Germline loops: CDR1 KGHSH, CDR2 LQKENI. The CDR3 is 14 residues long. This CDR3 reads CASSPEDRGYEQYF. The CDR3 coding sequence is TGTGCCAGCTCCCCCGAGGACAGGGGCTACGAGCAGTACTTC.

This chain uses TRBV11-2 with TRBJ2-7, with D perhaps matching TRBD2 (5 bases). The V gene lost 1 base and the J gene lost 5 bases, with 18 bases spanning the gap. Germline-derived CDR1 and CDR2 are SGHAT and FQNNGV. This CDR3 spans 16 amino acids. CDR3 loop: CASSLAVSIIGDEQYF. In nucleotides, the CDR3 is TGTGCCAGCAGCTTAGCAGTCAGCATCATCGGGGACGAGCAGTACTTC.

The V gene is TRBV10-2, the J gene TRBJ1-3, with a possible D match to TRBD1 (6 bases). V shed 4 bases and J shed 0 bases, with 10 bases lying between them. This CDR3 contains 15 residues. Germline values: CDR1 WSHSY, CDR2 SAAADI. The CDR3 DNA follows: TGCGCCAGCAGTGCCACAGGGAGCTCTGGAAACACCATATATTTT. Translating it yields CASSATGSSGNTIYF.

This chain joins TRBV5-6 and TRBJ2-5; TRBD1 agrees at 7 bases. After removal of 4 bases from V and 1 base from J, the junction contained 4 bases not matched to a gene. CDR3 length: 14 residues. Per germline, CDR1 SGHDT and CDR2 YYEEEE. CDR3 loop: CASSRGRLQETQYF. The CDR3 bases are TGTGCCAGCAGCAGGGGGCGCCTCCAAGAGACCCAGTACTTC.

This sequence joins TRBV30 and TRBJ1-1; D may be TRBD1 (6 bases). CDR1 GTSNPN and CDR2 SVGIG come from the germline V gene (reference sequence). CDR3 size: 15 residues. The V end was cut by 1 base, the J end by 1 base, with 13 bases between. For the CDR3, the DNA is TGTGCCTGGAGTGAAATCGGCAGGGGGAACACTGAAGCTTTCTTT. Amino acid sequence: CAWSEIGRGNTEAFF.

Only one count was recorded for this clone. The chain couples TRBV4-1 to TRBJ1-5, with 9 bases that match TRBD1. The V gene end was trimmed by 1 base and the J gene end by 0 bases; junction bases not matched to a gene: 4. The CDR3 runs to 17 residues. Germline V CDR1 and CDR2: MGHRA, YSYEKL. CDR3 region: CASSQGTGVDSNQPQHF. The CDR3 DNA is TGCGCCAGCAGCCAAGGGACAGGGGTAGATAGCAATCAGCCCCAGCATTTT.

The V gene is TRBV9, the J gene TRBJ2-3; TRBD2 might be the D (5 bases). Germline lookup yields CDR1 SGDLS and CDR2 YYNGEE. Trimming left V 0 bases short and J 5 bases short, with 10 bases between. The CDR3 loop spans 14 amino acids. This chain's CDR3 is CASSVETTGDTQYF. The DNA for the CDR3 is TGTGCCAGCAGCGTAGAGACTACGGGAGATACGCAGTATTTT. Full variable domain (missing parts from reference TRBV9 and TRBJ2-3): DSGVTQTPKHLITATGQRVTLRCSPRSGDLSVYWYQQSLDQGLQFLIQYYNGEERAKGNILERFSAQQFPDLHSELNLSSLELGDSALYFCASSVETTGDTQYFGPGTRLTVL.

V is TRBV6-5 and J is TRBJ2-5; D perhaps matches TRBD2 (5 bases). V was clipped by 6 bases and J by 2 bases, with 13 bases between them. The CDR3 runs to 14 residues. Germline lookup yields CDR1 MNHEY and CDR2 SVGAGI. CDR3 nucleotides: TGTGCCAGCAGGAGGGTGCCGGAACAAGAGACCCAGTACTTC. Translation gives CASRRVPEQETQYF.

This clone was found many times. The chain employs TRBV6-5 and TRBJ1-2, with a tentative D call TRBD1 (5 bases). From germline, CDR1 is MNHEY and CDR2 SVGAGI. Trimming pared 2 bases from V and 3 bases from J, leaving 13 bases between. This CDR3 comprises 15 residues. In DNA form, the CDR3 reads TGTGCCAGCAGTTACCGGGGACTAAGTGACTATGGCTACACCTTC. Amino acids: CASSYRGLSDYGYTF.

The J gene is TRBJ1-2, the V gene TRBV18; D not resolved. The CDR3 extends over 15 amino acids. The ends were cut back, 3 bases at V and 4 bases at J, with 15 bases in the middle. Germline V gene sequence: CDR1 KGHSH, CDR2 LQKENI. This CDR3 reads CASSPPLTSGYGYTF. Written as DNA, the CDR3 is TGTGCCAGCTCACCTCCCCTCACGAGTGGCTATGGCTACACCTTC.

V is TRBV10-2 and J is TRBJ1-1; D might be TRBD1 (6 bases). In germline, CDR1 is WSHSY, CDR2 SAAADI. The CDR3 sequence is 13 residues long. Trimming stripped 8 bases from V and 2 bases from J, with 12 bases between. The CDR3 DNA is TGCGCCAGCGGGAGCAGGGGCAACACTGAAGCTTTCTTT. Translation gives CASGSRGNTEAFF.